The 18 T cell receptor beta chains below come from one sample, sequenced in a study of T cell responses to AZD1222 COVID-19 vaccine. Assay: immunoSEQ multiplex PCR; the TCRdb copy retains only in-frame clones and omits some. This table has 120,000 or so clones, about 90% appearing once. This material consisted of peripheral blood, taken on day 0 of AZD1222 vaccination. All receptors come from an adult in good health.

V and J are TRBV21-1 and TRBJ2-2. TRBV21-1 is labeled a pseudogene. The CDR3 loop spans 14 amino acids. CDR3 sequence reads: CASSKTGPRGELFF. The CDR3 DNA is TGTGCCAGCAGCAAAACCGGGCCCCGCGGGGAGCTGTTTTTT.

The V call is TRBV5-6, the J call TRBJ2-2; D not resolved. The germline gives CDR1 SGHDT, CDR2 YYEEEE. Trimming cost V 2 bases and J 7 bases, with 9 bases left between them. The CDR3 is 13 residues long. The CDR3, as DNA: TGTGCCAGCAGCTTAGAAGGGATCGGGGAGCTGTTTTTT. It encodes CASSLEGIGELFF.

The chain links TRBV10-1 to TRBJ1-1; TRBD1 matches at 7 bases. The CDR3 runs to 13 residues. The junction had 8 bases not matched to a gene; V was cut back by 6 bases and J by 7 bases. Germline CDR1 and CDR2: WNHNN and SYGVQD (reference sequence). DNA of the CDR3: TGCGCCAGCAGCCCAGGGGGTAATGTTGAAGCTTTCTTT. As protein: CASSPGGNVEAFF.

The CDR3 DNA reads TGTGCCAGTAGTAGTAGCCAAGGCGGATTTGCAACTAATGAAAAACTGTTTTTT. This codes for CASSSSQGGFATNEKLFF. This sequence joins TRBV19 and TRBJ1-4; the D is unclear. Germline-derived CDR1 and CDR2 are LNHDA and SQIVND (reference sequence). This CDR3 is built from 18 residues. The germline V and J ends were trimmed by 4 bases and 0 bases, with 18 bases remaining between them.

The V and J genes are TRBV7-2 and TRBJ1-3; 12 bases match TRBD1. Germline assignment: CDR1 SGHTA and CDR2 FQGNSA. This CDR3 region has 17 residues. Trimming removed 3 bases from V and 0 bases from J; junction bases left unmatched: 3. The CDR3 sequence: CASSLGQGASSGNTIYF. The CDR3 DNA reads as TGTGCCAGCAGCTTGGGACAGGGGGCTAGCTCTGGAAACACCATATATTTT.

The chain combines TRBV2 with TRBJ2-5, with D perhaps matching TRBD1 or TRBD2 (7 bases each). The CDR3 consists of 13 residues. Germline V gene lookup returns CDR1 SNHLY and CDR2 FYNNEI. V dropped 8 bases and J dropped 2 bases, with 12 bases sitting between them. The CDR3 nucleotides are TGTGCCAGCGGGAGGGGGCTTCAAGAGACCCAGTACTTC. This encodes CASGRGLQETQYF. The full variable domain, in which reference TRBV2 and TRBJ2-5 provide the parts outside the CDR3, is EPEVTQTPSHQVTQMGQEVILRCVPISNHLYFYWYRQILGQKVEFLVSFYNNEISEKSEIFDDQFSVERPDGSNFTLKIRSTKLEDSAMYFCASGRGLQETQYFGPGTRLLVL.

This clone was detected only once. The chain couples TRBV5-8 to TRBJ2-5; 9 nucleotides agree with TRBD1. CDR1 and CDR2 from the germline V gene are SGHTS and YDEGEE. The CDR3 loop spans 16 amino acids. V shed 3 bases and J 2 bases; nucleotides not matched to a gene: 8. The CDR3 DNA is TGTGCCAGCAGCTGGGGGTGGACAGGGGCACAAGAGACCCAGTACTTC. This codes for CASSWGWTGAQETQYF. Based on the CDR3 plus reference TRBV5-8 and TRBJ2-5, the full variable domain is EAGVTQSPTHLIKTRGQQATLRCSPISGHTSVYWYQQALGLGLQFLLWYDEGEERNRGNFPPRFSGRQFPNYSSELNVNALELEDSALYLCASSWGWTGAQETQYFGPGTRLLVL.

The rearrangement uses TRBV29-1 and TRBJ1-5; 7 bases are shared with TRBD1. This CDR3 is built from 14 residues. Germline V gives CDR1 SQVTM, CDR2 ANQGSEA. V lost 5 bases and J lost 5; bases outside the gene matches: 9. The CDR3 protein is CSVRGRGLDQPQHF. The CDR3 nucleotides read TGCAGCGTTAGGGGGCGGGGGCTTGATCAGCCCCAGCATTTT.

This chain uses TRBV18 with TRBJ1-5; D is undetermined. V shed 6 bases and J shed 0 bases, with 12 bases lying between them. Germline CDR1 and CDR2: KGHSH and LQKENI. The CDR3 runs 15 residues. CDR3 nucleotides: TGTGCCAGCTCCCCAGACTCCTATAGCAATCAGCCCCAGCATTTT. Translating it yields CASSPDSYSNQPQHF.

The CDR3 DNA reads TGCGCCAGCAGCCAAAACAGCCGCTACGAGCAGTACTTC. It yields the protein CASSQNSRYEQYF. The gene calls are TRBV4-3 and TRBJ2-7; D is ambiguous. This CDR3 spans 13 amino acids. V was trimmed by 2 bases and J by 3 bases, leaving 8 bases between them. Germline V gene sequence: CDR1 LGHNA, CDR2 YSLEER.

Points on this clone: Germline and junction disagree at one end, which may indicate a read error. This rearrangement joins TRBV7-7 to TRBJ1-6; D ambiguous. The germline V gene has CDR1 SSHAT and CDR2 FNYEAQ (reference sequence). The CDR3 has 17 amino acids. CDR3 DNA: TGTGCTAGCAGCTTAGCTATAATTACAACCTCTAATTCACCCCTCCACTTT. This translates into CASSLAIITTSNSPLHF.

The CDR3: CTSSQHDDINPRLVNEQFF. The CDR3 DNA sequence: TGCACCAGCAGCCAACACGACGACATCAACCCTAGGTTGGTAAATGAGCAGTTCTTC. The V and J genes are TRBV1 and TRBJ2-1. TRBV1 is termed a pseudogene. This CDR3 is 19 amino acids long.

The V and J genes are TRBV6-6 and TRBJ1-4; 11 positions match TRBD1. Germline V gene data show CDR1 as MNHNY and CDR2 as SVGAGI (reference sequence). The CDR3 has 16 amino acids. The V and J ends lost 0 bases and 5 bases, in that order; junction bases with no gene match: 2. CDR3 DNA: TGTGCCAGCAGTTACTCGGGGACAGGGGGAAATGAAAAACTGTTTTTT. This encodes CASSYSGTGGNEKLFF.

The genes are TRBV6-5 and TRBJ2-7; 7 bases are a match to TRBD1. This CDR3 is 12 amino acids long. CDR1 and CDR2 from the germline V gene are MNHEY and SVGAGI. J gave up 5 bases and V 4 bases, and 2 bases lay outside the gene matches. CDR3 coding DNA: TGTGCCAGCAGTTCGACAGGGCACGAGCAGTACTTC. Protein product: CASSSTGHEQYF.

The chain couples TRBV4-2 to TRBJ1-4; a possible D gene is TRBD1 (5 bases). V shed 1 base and J shed 0 bases, with 12 bases lying between them. The CDR3 is made up of 17 amino acids. Germline V gene sequence: CDR1 LGHNA, CDR2 YNFKEQ. The CDR3 bases are TGTGCCAGCAGCCAAGGCAGGGCGCAAGCAACTAATGAAAAACTGTTTTTT. Encoded protein: CASSQGRAQATNEKLFF.

The V gene is TRBV19, the J gene TRBJ1-1; D perhaps matches TRBD1 (5 bases). The CDR3 length is 13 residues. CDR1 is LNHDA, CDR2 SQIVND, per germline (reference sequence). Trimming pared 1 base from V and 3 bases from J, leaving 6 bases between. CDR3 region: CASSIVGDTEAFF. CDR3 DNA: TGTGCCAGTAGTATAGTAGGGGACACTGAAGCTTTCTTT.

The rearrangement links TRBV6-4 to TRBJ2-3; 7 positions match TRBD1. The V gene end was trimmed by 8 bases and the J gene end by 5 bases; junction bases not matched to a gene: 7. CDR1 is MRHNA and CDR2 is SNTAGT in the germline V gene. The CDR3 is 13 residues long. CDR3 bases: TGTGCCAGCTCCGACAGGGTCCGAGATACGCAGTATTTT. Residues: CASSDRVRDTQYF.

V usage is TRBV6-6 and J usage is TRBJ1-2; D is unclear. Trimming took 5 bases from V and 7 from J, leaving 14 bases between them. Germline V CDR1 and CDR2: MNHNY, SVGAGI (reference sequence). The CDR3 spans 13 residues. Here the CDR3 DNA reads TGTGCCAGCAGTCGTACAGAATCCTCTGGCTACACCTTC. Residues: CASSRTESSGYTF.